Sequencing of this T cell receptor beta chain was carried out in a study of shared clonotypes between healthy human individuals. This CDR3 is 12 amino acids long. Germline CDR1 reads MNHEY; CDR2 reads SMNVEV (reference sequence). Trimming stripped 10 bases from V and 3 bases from J, with 12 bases between. Sequenced by immunoSEQ multiplex PCR; TCRdb stores in-frame clones only, minus some. The repertoire holds more than 550,000 clones, with about 90% as singletons. Positive CCR7 selection of CD45RO-negative cells yielded the naive CD8 cells, and terminally differentiated effector memory CD45RA+ cells were excluded.

The chain uses TRBV27 and TRBJ2-5; D not resolved. Sequencing was performed on naive CD8+ T cells sorted from blood. The sequence derives from a young man in good health. CDR3 in DNA: TGTGCCACCGGTACCAGTAAAGAGACCCAGTACTTC. Amino acids: CATGTSKETQYF.